This TCR beta chain was found in a study of cytomegalovirus exposure and HLA in healthy donors. As for the study in general: About 80 million unique TCRs from HLA-typed donors made up an early data release.

General study results and limits: Among donors in an Asian-associated ancestry cluster, a later analysis reportedly found fewer N-insertions than the roughly 670-donor mean. After further analysis at a later stage, 16,951 TCR beta sequences were associated with HLA alleles at 0.05 false discovery rate. Specificity for CMV antigens was confirmed in vitro for a few of the CMV-associated chains.

Germline loops: CDR1 ENHRY, CDR2 SYGVKD. V lost 8 bases to trimming and J lost 4 bases; unmatched junction nucleotides: 10. This CDR3 comprises 14 residues. On this clone: Its antigen is as yet unknown.

Both 60 Vbeta primers and 13 Jbeta primers went into the PCR. The protocol was immunoSEQ multiplex PCR, while the TCRdb copy is restricted to in-frame clones and leaves out a portion. The profile covers over 250,000 clones, with around 65% appearing a single time and around 2% taken by the ten largest. Sequencing was performed on PBMCs. J is TRBJ1-1 and V is TRBV10-3, with 7 bases that match TRBD1. The origin of this receptor is a female donor in good health and CMV-seronegative. The CDR3 is CAIADRPEGTEAFF. In DNA form, the CDR3 reads TGTGCCATCGCGGACAGGCCCGAGGGCACTGAAGCTTTCTTT.